Included here is one T cell receptor (beta chain) sequence, with context. No antigen is known for it. This sample was included in a study of cytomegalovirus exposure and HLA in healthy donors. Despite likely unrecorded immune exposures, the donors were nominally healthy at the time of sampling. The PCR used 60 Vbeta and 13 Jbeta primers. Original processing notes: Counted up in a later analysis, unique TCR beta chains came to some 82 million, with around 10 million shared. Assay: immunoSEQ multiplex PCR; the TCRdb copy retains only in-frame clones and omits some. Clone size and V and J calls were adopted from that table, with D and trimming inferred from the DNA. The sample includes around 170,000 clones, 70% to 85% of them seen just once. Whole-study findings and limits: As was reported, the HLA-A and HLA-B alleles of most subjects were accurately predicted from TCR beta sequences. Relative to equally common others, HLA-associated TCR beta chains showed greater clonal expansion in a later analysis.

The V gene lost 4 bases and the J gene lost 1 base, with 11 bases spanning the gap. CDR3 length equals 15 residues. Germline assignment: CDR1 SGHDN and CDR2 FVKESK. Sequences were obtained from PBMCs. The clonotype comes from a woman between 40 and 50 years old in good health and CMV-seronegative. The chain is built from TRBV14 and TRBJ2-1; D possibly corresponds to TRBD2 (5 bases). The CDR3 protein is CASSRTTGSYNEQFF. CDR3 bases: TGTGCCAGCAGCCGGACCACGGGGTCCTACAATGAGCAGTTCTTC.